This T cell receptor (beta chain) was profiled in a study of T cells after yellow fever vaccination. Germline CDR1 reads SGHDN; CDR2 reads FVKESK. This CDR3 comprises 14 residues. Trimming pared 4 bases from V and 8 bases from J, leaving 15 bases between. Using its own MiXCR run on the 5' RACE reads, TCRdb lists one record per CDR3 protein. The sample includes 300,000 to 400,000 distinct CDR3 sequences, under 15% seen only once; the top ten take 3.2%. This clonotype was found a few times. The sequenced sample was CD4+ T cells sorted from PBMCs, obtained 15 days after the yellow fever booster vaccination. The sequence was collected from a man between 18 and 35 years old who received the YFV17D yellow fever vaccine. The chain employs TRBV14 and TRBJ2-4, with TRBD1 as a possible D gene (6 bases). CDR3 bases: TGTGCCAGCAGCCTGTCAGGGGCGCCGGACATTCAGTACTTC. This sequence encodes CASSLSGAPDIQYF.